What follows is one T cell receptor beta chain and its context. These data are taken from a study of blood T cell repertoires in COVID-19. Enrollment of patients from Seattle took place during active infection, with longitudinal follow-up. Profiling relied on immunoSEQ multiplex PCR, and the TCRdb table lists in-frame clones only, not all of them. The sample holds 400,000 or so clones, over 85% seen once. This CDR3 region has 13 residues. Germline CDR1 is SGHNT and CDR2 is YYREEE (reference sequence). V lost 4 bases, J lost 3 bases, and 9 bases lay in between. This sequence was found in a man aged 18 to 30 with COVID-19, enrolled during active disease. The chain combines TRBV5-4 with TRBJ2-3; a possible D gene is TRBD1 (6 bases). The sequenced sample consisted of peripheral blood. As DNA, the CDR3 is TGTGCCAGCAGCACACAGGGTACAGATACGCAGTATTTT. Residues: CASSTQGTDTQYF.